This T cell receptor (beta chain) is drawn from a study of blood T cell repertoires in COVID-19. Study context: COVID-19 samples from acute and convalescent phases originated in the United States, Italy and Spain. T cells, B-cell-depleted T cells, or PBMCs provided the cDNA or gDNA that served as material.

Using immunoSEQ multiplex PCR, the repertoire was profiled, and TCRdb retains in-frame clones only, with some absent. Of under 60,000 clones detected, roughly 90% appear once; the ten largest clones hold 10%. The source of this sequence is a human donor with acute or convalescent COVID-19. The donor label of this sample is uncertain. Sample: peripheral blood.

The CDR3 nucleotides are TGTGCCAGCAGCTCCGAGCCGGGGGGGTTAGGCTACACCTTC. Its translation is CASSSEPGGLGYTF. This chain joins TRBV11-2 and TRBJ1-2; TRBD1 might be the D (5 bases). V was pared by 4 bases and J by 8 bases, with 17 bases between. The CDR3 totals 14 residues. Germline loops: CDR1 SGHAT, CDR2 FQNNGV.